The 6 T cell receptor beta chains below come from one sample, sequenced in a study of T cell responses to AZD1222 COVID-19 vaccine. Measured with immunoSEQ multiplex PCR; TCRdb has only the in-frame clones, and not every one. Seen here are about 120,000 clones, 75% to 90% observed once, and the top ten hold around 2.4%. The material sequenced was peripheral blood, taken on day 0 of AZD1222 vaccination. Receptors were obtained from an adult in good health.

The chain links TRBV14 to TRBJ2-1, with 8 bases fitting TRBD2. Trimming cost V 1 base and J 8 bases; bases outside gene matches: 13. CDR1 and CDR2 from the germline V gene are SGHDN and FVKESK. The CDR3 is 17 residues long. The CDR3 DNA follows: TGTGCCAGCAGCCAAGTTGCGGGAGGTCTCACTGCGGATGAGCAGTTCTTC. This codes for CASSQVAGGLTADEQFF.

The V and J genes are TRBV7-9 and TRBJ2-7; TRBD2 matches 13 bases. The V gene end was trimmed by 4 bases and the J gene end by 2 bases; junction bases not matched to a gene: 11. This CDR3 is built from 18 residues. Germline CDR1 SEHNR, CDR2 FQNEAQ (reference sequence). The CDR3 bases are TGTGCCAGCAGCTCACCAACCGGGACTAGCGGGATTCCCTACGAGCAGTACTTC. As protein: CASSSPTGTSGIPYEQYF. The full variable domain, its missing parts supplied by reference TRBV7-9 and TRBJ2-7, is DTGVSQNPRHKITKRGQNVTFRCDPISEHNRLYWYRQTLGQGPEFLTYFQNEAQLEKSRLLSDRFSAERPKGSFSTLEIQRTEQGDSAMYLCASSSPTGTSGIPYEQYFGPGTRLTVT.

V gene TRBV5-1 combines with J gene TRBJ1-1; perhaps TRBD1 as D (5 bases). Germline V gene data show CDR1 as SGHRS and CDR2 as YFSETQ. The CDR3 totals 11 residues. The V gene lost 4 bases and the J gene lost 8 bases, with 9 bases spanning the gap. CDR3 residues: CASSTDIEAFF. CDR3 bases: TGCGCCAGCAGCACGGACATAGAAGCTTTCTTT. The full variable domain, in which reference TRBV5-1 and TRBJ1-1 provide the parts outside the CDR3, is KAGVTQTPRYLIKTRGQQVTLSCSPISGHRSVSWYQQTPGQGLQFLFEYFSETQRNKGNFPGRFSGRQFSNSRSEMNVSTLELGDSALYLCASSTDIEAFFGQGTRLTVV.

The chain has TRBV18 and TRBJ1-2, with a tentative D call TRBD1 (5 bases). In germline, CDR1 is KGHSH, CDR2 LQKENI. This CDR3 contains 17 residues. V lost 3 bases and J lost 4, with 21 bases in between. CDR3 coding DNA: TGTGCCAGCTCACCCTTCCAGGGCAACTTTTTGGGCTATGGCTACACCTTC. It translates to CASSPFQGNFLGYGYTF.

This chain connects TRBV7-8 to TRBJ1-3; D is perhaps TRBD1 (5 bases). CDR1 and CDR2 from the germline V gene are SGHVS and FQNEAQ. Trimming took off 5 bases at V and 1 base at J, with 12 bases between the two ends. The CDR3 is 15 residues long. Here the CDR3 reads CASSGRGVSGNTIYF. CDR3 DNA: TGTGCCAGCAGCGGACGGGGGGTATCTGGAAACACCATATATTTT.

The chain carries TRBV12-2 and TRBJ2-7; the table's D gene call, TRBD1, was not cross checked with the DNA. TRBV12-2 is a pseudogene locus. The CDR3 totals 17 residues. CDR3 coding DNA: TGTGCAAGTCGCCCGACGCGTGGGCGTAGTAGGTCCTACGAGCAGTACTTC. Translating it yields CASRPTRGRSRSYEQYF.